This T cell receptor beta chain was sequenced for a study of blood T cell repertoires in COVID-19 (dated by TCRdb to the early 2020s). Describing the broader study: Collaborator samples came from the United States, Italy and Spain and covered acute and convalescent phases of COVID-19. The prospective study material was composed of cDNA or gDNA derived from T cells, B-cell-depleted T cells, or PBMCs. The repertoires were made available in a free public database intended to serve as a resource for research on the immune response to SARS-CoV-2. The samples were drawn from two sources: the first 160 participants of the ongoing ImmuneRACE study, and fewer than 1,500 subjects contributed by 6 global collaborators. HLA class I and class II types, where available, came from metadata supplied by the sample provider rather than from assay-based typing. A de-identified subject ID, COVID-19 status, age in years and sex were almost always included in the sample metadata. Deeply sampled blood TCRbeta repertoires from subjects exposed to, actively infected with, or recovered from COVID-19 were included in the dataset.

In Seattle, one collaborating source enrolled patients while the infection was active and tracked those patients longitudinally over the course of disease. Whole blood was collected in K2EDTA tubes by collaborating institutions according to the institutions' own protocols. For TCRbeta analysis, collaborators shipped samples as frozen whole blood, isolated PBMCs, or DNA extracted from either of those sample types. What the research found in general, with its limitations: The quantity of clinical and demographic metadata differed by source and by participant and was supplied without curation.

Turning to this clone: Its antigen target is currently unknown. The record has no base qualities; no much larger clone is one base away.

TCRbeta CDR3 regions were amplified from genomic DNA by means of the immunoSEQ Assay, a bias-controlled multiplex PCR. The original pipeline was this. The number of nucleated cells in each sample was estimated from the amplification of reference gene primers within the assay. To quantify the absolute abundance of each unique TCRbeta CDR3 rearrangement, sequence reads were collapsed and filtered. For each sample, productive Simpson clonality was calculated as the square root of Simpson's diversity index across productive rearrangements. The table comes from immuneACCESS by way of TCRdb, which keeps in-frame sequences with V and J called. Part of the clones is missing from these tables; in studies checked, under half for an unresolved V gene and the rest for unknown reasons. V, J and clone size are those of that table, while D and trimming were read from the DNA. The sample includes 300,000 to 350,000 clones, with roughly 90% observed a single time. The ten largest clonotypes hold around 0.96% of the sample.

From the germline V gene (reference sequence), CDR1 is SEHNR and CDR2 is FQNEAQ. Between the V and J ends, shortened by 4 bases and 6 bases respectively, the junction contains 18 bases. The CDR3 measures 15 amino acids from cysteine to phenylalanine. Left in the record is the CDR3 DNA by itself, 45 bases read in frame from the first base. The sequencing sample was made of peripheral blood. The V gene is TRBV7-9 and the J gene is TRBJ1-2, with the D gene uncertain. The receptor was isolated from a woman in her thirties or forties with COVID-19, enrolled during active disease. In nucleotides, the sequence is TGTGCCAGCAGCTCCCGCCCACAGTCCGGCAATGGCTACACCTTC. It is translated as CASSSRPQSGNGYTF.